This T cell receptor beta chain is from a study of PD-L1 blockade in urothelial cancer. About the study: Blood was tested 3 weeks (second dose) and 6 weeks into treatment.

The assay was immunoSEQ multiplex PCR, and TCRdb's table has in-frame clones only and misses some. Among approximately 100,000 clones, around 93% were seen once, and the ten largest hold 0.8% to 1%. J was trimmed by 2 bases and V by 6 bases; bases with no gene match: 6. The CDR3 consists of 14 residues. Germline values: CDR1 SQVTM, CDR2 ANQGSEA. The TCR comes from a woman aged 80 or over with urothelial cancer. This sample comprised PBMCs, obtained around atezolizumab (anti-PD-L1) treatment. The J gene is TRBJ2-3, the V gene TRBV29-1, with TRBD2 matching over 9 bases. In DNA form, the CDR3 reads TGCAGCGTGACTAGCGGAGGCTCCACAGATACGCAGTATTTT. Protein product: CSVTSGGSTDTQYF.